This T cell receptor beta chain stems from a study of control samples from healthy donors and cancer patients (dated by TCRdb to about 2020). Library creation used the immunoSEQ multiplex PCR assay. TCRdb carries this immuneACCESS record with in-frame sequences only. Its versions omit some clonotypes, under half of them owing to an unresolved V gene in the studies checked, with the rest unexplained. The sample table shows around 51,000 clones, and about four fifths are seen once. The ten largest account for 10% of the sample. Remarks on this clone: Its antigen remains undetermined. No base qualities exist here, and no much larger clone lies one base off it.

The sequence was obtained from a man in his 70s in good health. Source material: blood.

The CDR3 corresponds to CASSRAGTIYEQYF. The nucleotides read TGTGCCAGCAGTCGAGCCGGGACCATATACGAGCAGTACTTC. Here the chain combines TRBV6-5 and TRBJ2-7; the D gene is perhaps TRBD1 or TRBD2, each of them matching over 5 bases. Including the terminal cysteine and phenylalanine, the CDR3 comprises 14 residues. The entry retains the CDR3 DNA only, 42 bases that are in frame from base 1. V loses 5 bases, J loses 4 bases, and the germline ends lie 15 bases apart. CDR1 and CDR2 are drawn from the germline V gene: MNHEY, SVGAGI.